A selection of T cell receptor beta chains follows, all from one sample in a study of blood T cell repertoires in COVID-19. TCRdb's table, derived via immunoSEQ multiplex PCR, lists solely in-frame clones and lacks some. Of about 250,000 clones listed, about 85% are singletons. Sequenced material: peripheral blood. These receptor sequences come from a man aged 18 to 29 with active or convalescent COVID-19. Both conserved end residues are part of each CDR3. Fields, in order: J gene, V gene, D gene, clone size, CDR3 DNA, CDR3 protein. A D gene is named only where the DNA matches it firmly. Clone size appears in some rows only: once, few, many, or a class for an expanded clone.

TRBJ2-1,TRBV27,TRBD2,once,TGTGCCAGCACAGGGCGGGAGGACGTATACAATGAGCAGTTCTTC,CASTGREDVYNEQFF
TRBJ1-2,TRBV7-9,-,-,TGTGCCAGCAGCTTCGCAGGTCCTAACTATGGCTACACCTTC,CASSFAGPNYGYTF
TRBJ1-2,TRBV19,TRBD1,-,TGTGCCAGTACCCCTCGACAGGGTTGGTTCTATGGCTACACCTTC,CASTPRQGWFYGYTF
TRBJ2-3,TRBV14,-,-,TGTGCCAGCAGCCAAGGGGCTCAGCGGTACACAGATACGCAGTATTTT,CASSQGAQRYTDTQYF
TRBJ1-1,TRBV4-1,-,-,TGCGCCAGCAAAGCCCAACCAATGAACACTGAAGCTTTCTTT,CASKAQPMNTEAFF
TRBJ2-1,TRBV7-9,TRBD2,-,TGTGCCAGCAGCTCGAGGACTAGCGATACGAAGTTCTTC,CASSSRTSDTKFF
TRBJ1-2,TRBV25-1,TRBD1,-,TGTGCCAGCAGTGAGACAGGGCTCTATGGCTACACCTTC,CASSETGLYGYTF
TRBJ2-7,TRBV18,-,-,TGTGCCAGCTCACCAAGAGGCCCCTACGAGCAGTACTTC,CASSPRGPYEQYF
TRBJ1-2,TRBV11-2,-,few,TGTGCCAGCCCTGGACAAGGGGACTATGGCTACACCTTC,CASPGQGDYGYTF
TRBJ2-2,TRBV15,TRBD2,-,TGTGCCACCAGCAGAGATTTGGGACTAGCGGGAGAGGCCGGGGAGCTGTTTTTT,CATSRDLGLAGEAGELFF
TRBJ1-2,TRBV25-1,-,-,TGTGCCAGCAGTGAACCCCCCAATGGCTACACCTTC,CASSEPPNGYTF
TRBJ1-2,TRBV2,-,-,TGTGCCAGCAGTGAGTCACACAACTATGGCTACACCTTC,CASSESHNYGYTF
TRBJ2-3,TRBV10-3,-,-,TGTGCCATCAGTGACGGCCGAGGGGATACGCAGTATTTT,CAISDGRGDTQYF
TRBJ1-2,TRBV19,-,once,TGTGCCAGTAGTCCGCCCAGGGGTGAAGGCTACACCTTC,CASSPPRGEGYTF
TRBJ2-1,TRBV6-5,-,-,TGTGCCAGCACTTTCTCCCGGGGCTCCTACAATGAGCAGTTCTTC,CASTFSRGSYNEQFF
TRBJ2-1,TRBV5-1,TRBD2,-,TGCGCCAGTCGACTAGCGGGAGGACCCCCGGATGAGCAGTTCTTC,CASRLAGGPPDEQFF
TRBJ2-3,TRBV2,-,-,TGTGCCAGCAGTGAAGACATCACAGATACGCAGTATTTT,CASSEDITDTQYF
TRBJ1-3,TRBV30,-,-,TGTGCCTGGAGTGGGGGCAACTCTGGAAACACCATATATTTT,CAWSGGNSGNTIYF
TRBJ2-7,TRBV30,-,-,TGTGCCTGGAGTGCGTCCCGCTCCTACGAGCAGTACTTC,CAWSASRSYEQYF
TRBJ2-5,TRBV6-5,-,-,TGTGCCAGCAGTTACCTTGGGGGCCGGGAGACCCAGTACTTC,CASSYLGGRETQYF
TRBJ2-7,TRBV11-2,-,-,TGTGCCAGCAGCCCCCACCGGGAGCAGTACTTC,CASSPHREQYF
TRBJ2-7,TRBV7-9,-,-,TGTGCCAGCAGCTTTGTCAGGGACGAGCAGTACTTC,CASSFVRDEQYF
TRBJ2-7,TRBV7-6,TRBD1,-,TGTGCCAGCAGCTTAGCTCCAGGGGGTGACGACGAGCAGTACTTC,CASSLAPGGDDEQYF
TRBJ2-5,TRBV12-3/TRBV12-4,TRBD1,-,TGTGCCAGCAGTCCCTTTGACAGGGGGGCCCAGTACTTC,CASSPFDRGAQYF
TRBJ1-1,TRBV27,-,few,TGTGCCAGCCCGATGGACTCGCCTTTGAACACTGAAGCTTTCTTT,CASPMDSPLNTEAFF
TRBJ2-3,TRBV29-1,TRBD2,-,TGCAGCGTTGGTAATGTAGCGGGGGCGAAATCAGATACGCAGTATTTT,CSVGNVAGAKSDTQYF
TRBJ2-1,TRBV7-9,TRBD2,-,TGTGCCAGCAGCCACTCGGGACTAGCGGGCGAGCAGTTCTTC,CASSHSGLAGEQFF
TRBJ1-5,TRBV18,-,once,TGTGCCAGCTCACCGGGGCAGGGCAATCAGCCCCAGCATTTT,CASSPGQGNQPQHF
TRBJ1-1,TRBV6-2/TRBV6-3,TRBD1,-,TGTGCCAGCAGCGCCGGACAGGGAAGAGTGAACACTGAAGCTTTCTTT,CASSAGQGRVNTEAFF
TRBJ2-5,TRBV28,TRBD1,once,TGTGCCAGCACCCCAACAGGGGCCCTAAGAGAGGCCCAGTACTTC,CASTPTGALREAQYF
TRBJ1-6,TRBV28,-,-,TGTGCCAGCAGTTTGGAAGGGTACCGGGGTTCACCCCTCCACTTT,CASSLEGYRGSPLHF
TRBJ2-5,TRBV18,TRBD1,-,TGTGCCAGCTCACTGGGACAGCAAGAGACCCAGTACTTC,CASSLGQQETQYF
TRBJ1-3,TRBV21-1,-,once,TGTGCCAGCAGCAAAGGGCGTAGGACAGGGACTGGAAACACCATATATTTT,CASSKGRRTGTGNTIYF
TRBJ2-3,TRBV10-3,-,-,TGTGCCATCAAGACTACCTCTAGCACAGATACGCAGTATTTT,CAIKTTSSTDTQYF
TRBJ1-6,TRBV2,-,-,TGTGCCAGCAGTGGGATTTCGGGGGGCCCCGCACCCCTCCACTTT,CASSGISGGPAPLHF
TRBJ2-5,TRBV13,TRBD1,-,TGTGCCAGCAGTTCTCGGACAGGGCAAGAGACCCAGTACTTC,CASSSRTGQETQYF
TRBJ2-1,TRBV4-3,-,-,TGCGCCAGCAGCCAAGTCCCGGGGGTAAACAATGAGCAGTTCTTC,CASSQVPGVNNEQFF
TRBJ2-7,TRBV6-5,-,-,TGTGCCAGCAGTTACTCCCTTTCTGGTGAGCGAGAGCAGTACTTC,CASSYSLSGEREQYF
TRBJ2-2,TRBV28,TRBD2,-,TGTGCCAGCAGTTTATTTATTAGCGGGATGACCACCGGGGAGCTGTTTTTT,CASSLFISGMTTGELFF
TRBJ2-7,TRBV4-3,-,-,TGCGCCAGCAGCCAAGAACCACAGAGCTACGAGCAGTACTTC,CASSQEPQSYEQYF
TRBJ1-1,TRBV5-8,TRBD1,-,TGTGCCAGCAGCTACCGGGACAGGGGATACACTGAAGCTTTCTTT,CASSYRDRGYTEAFF
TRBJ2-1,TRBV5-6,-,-,TGTGCCAGCAGCTTGGGGTCTTATAGAGGAGAGTTCTTC,CASSLGSYRGEFF
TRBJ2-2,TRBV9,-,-,TGTGCCAGCAGCGTAGCCCCTGGGACTCTTCACGGGGAGCTGTTTTTT,CASSVAPGTLHGELFF
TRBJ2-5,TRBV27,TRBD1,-,TGTGCCAGCAGGCCGACAGGGGAAGGTTTGGAGACCCAGTACTTC,CASRPTGEGLETQYF
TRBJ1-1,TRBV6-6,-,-,TGTGCCAGCAGTTCCGCGTCGGGGGGCACTGAAGCTTTCTTT,CASSSASGGTEAFF
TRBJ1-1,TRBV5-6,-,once,TGTGCCAGCAGCTTGGTCCCTGACAGGTCTAGGAACACTGAAGCTTTCTTT,CASSLVPDRSRNTEAFF
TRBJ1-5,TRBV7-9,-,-,TGTGCCAGCAGCCCTCGGACCGCGAGGGGCAATCAGCCCCAGCATTTT,CASSPRTARGNQPQHF
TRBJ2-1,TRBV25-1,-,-,TGTGCCAGCAGAGCGACAGGCCATGAGCAGTTCTTC,CASRATGHEQFF
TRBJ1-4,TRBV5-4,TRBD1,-,TGTGCCAGCAGCTCGGACCGACAGGGTTATGAAAAACTGTTTTTT,CASSSDRQGYEKLFF
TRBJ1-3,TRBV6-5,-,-,TGTGCCAGTGGGATAGGGGGCTCTGGAAACACCATATATTTT,CASGIGGSGNTIYF
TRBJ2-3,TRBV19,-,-,TGTGCCAGTAGTATCCTCGCGTCGGGTACGCAGTATTTT,CASSILASGTQYF
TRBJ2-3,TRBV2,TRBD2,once,TGTGCCAGCAAGGACGGGACTATGCGAGATACGCAGTATTTT,CASKDGTMRDTQYF
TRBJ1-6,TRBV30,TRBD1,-,TGTGCCTGGAGATTCACAGGGGGCAATTCACCCCTCCACTTT,CAWRFTGGNSPLHF
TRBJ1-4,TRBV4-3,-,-,TGCGCCAGCAGCCAAGTGTTATTTAAAAAACTGTTTTTT,CASSQVLFKKLFF
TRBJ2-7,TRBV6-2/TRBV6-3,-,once,TGTGCCAGCAGTTATTTTAAAAACGAGCAGTACTTC,CASSYFKNEQYF